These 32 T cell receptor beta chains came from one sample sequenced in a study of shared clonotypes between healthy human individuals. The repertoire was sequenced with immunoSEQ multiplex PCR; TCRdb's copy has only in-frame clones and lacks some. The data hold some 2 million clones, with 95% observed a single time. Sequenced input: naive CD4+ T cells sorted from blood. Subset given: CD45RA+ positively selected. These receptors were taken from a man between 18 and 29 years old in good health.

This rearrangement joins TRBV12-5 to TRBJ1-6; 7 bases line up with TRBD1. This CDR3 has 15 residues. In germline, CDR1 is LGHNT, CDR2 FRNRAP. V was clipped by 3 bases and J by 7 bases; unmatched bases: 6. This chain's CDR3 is CASGFEGAENSPLHF. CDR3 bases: TGTGCTAGTGGTTTCGAGGGGGCCGAAAATTCACCCCTCCACTTT.

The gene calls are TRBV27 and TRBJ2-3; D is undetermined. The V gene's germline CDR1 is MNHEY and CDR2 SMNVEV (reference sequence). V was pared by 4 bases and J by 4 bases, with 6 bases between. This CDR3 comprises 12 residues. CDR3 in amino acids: CASSSRSDTQYF. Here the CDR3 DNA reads TGTGCCAGCAGTTCCAGGTCAGATACGCAGTATTTT.

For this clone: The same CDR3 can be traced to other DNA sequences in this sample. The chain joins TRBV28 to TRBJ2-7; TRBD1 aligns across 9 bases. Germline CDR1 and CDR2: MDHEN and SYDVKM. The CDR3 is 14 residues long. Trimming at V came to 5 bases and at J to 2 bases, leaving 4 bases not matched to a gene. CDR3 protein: CASSPGQGTYEQYF. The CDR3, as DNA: TGTGCCAGCAGTCCGGGACAGGGAACCTACGAGCAGTACTTC.

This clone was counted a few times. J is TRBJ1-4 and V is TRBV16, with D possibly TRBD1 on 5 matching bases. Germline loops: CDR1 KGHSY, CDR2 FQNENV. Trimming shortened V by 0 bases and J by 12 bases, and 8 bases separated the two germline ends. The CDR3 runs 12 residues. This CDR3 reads CASSQSGQELFF. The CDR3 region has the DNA TGTGCCAGCAGCCAATCGGGGCAGGAACTGTTTTTT.

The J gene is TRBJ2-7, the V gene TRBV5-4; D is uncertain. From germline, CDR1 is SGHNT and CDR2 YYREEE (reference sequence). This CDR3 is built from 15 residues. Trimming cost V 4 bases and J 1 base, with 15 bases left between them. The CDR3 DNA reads TGTGCCAGCAGCCCCCCTTTCGCCTCTTCCTACGAGCAGTACTTC. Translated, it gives CASSPPFASSYEQYF.

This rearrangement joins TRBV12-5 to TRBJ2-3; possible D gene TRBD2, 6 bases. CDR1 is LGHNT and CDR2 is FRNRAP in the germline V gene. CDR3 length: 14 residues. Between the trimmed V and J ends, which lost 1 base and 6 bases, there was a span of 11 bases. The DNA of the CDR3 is TGTGCTAGTGGTTTGGCCCCCCTAGCGGATACGCAGTATTTT. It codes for CASGLAPLADTQYF.

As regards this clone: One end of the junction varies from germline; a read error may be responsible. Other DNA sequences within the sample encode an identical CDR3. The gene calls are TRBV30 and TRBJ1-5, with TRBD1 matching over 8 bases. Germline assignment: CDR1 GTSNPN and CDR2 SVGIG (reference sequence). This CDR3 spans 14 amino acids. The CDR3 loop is CAWSVDRGNQPQHF. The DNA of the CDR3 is TGTGCCTGGAGTGTTGACAGGGGCAACCAGCCCCAGCATTTT. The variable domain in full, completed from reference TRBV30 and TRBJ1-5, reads SQTIHQWPATLVQPVGSPLSLECTVEGTSNPNLYWYRQAAGRGLQLLFYSVGIGQISSEVPQNLSASRPQDRQFILSSKKLLLSDSGFYLCAWSVDRGNQPQHFGDGTRLSIL.

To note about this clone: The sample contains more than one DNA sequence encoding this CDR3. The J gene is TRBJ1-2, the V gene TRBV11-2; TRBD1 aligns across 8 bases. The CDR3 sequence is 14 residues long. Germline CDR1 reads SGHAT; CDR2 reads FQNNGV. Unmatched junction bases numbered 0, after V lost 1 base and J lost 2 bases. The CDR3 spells CASSLGTGNYGYTF. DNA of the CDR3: TGTGCCAGCAGCTTAGGGACAGGGAACTATGGCTACACCTTC.

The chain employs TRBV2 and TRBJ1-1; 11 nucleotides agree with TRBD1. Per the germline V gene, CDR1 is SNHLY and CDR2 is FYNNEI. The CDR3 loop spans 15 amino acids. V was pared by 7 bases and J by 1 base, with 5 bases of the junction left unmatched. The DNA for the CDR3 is TGTGCCAGCAAGGGACAGGGGGGAAAGAACACTGAAGCTTTCTTT. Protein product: CASKGQGGKNTEAFF. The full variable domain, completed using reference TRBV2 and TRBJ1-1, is EPEVTQTPSHQVTQMGQEVILRCVPISNHLYFYWYRQILGQKVEFLVSFYNNEISEKSEIFDDQFSVERPDGSNFTLKIRSTKLEDSAMYFCASKGQGGKNTEAFFGQGTRLTVV.

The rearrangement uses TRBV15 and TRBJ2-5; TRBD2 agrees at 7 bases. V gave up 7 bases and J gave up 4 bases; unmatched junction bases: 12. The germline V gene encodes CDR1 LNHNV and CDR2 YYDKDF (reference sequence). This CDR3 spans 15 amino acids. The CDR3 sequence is CATTLTGGKGETQYF. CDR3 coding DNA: TGTGCCACCACCCTGACCGGGGGGAAAGGAGAGACCCAGTACTTC.

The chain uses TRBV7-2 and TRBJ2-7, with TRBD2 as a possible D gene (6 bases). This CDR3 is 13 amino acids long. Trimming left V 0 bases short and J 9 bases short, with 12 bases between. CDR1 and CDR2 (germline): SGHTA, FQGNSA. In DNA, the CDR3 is TGTGCCAGCAGCTTAGCCGAATTCGGGGGGCAGTACTTC. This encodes CASSLAEFGGQYF.

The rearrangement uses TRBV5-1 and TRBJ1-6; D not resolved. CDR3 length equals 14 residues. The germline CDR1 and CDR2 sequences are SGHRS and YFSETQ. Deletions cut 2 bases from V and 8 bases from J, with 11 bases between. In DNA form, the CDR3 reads TGCGCCAGCAGCTTCGGACCGAACGATTCACCCCTCCACTTT. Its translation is CASSFGPNDSPLHF.

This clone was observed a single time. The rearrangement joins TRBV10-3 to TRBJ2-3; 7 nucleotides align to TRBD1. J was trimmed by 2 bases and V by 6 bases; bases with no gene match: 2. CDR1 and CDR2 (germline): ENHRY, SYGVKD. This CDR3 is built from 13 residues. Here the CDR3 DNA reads TGTGCCATCAGGACAGGGACCACAGATACGCAGTATTTT. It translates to CAIRTGTTDTQYF.

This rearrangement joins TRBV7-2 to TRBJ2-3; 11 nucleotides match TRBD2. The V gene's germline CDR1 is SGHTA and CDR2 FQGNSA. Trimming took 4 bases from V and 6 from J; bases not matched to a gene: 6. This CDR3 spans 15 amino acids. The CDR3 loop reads CASSSKLAGVDTQYF. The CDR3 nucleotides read TGTGCCAGCAGCTCTAAACTAGCGGGAGTTGATACGCAGTATTTT.

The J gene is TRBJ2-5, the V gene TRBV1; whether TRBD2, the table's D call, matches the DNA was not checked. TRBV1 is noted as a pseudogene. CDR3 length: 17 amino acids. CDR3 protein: CTSSQERASGIQETQYF. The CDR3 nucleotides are TGCACCAGCAGCCAAGAACGGGCTAGCGGGATCCAAGAGACCCAGTACTTC.

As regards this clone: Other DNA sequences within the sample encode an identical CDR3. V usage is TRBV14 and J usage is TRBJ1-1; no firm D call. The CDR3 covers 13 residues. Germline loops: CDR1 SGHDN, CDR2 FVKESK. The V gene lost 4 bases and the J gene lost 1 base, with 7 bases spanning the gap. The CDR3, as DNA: TGTGCCAGCAGCCGGCAGGAGAACACTGAAGCTTTCTTT. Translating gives CASSRQENTEAFF.

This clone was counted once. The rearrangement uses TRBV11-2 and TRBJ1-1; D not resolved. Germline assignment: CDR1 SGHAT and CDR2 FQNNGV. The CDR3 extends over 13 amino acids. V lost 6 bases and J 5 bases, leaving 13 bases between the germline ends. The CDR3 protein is CASSPQVDTEAFF. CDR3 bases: TGTGCCAGCAGTCCTCAGGTGGATACTGAAGCTTTCTTT.

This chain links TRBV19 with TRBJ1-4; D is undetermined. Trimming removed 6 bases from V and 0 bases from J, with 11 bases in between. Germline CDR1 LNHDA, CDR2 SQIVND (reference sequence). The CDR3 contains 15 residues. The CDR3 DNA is TGTGCCAGTAGCACCCGCGGGGCAACTAATGAAAAACTGTTTTTT. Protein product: CASSTRGATNEKLFF.

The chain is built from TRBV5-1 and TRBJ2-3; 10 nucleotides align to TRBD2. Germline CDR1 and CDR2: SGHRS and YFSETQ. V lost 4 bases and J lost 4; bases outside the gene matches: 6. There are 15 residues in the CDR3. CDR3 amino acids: CASSKPSGGADTQYF. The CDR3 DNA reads TGCGCCAGCAGCAAACCAAGCGGGGGGGCAGATACGCAGTATTTT.

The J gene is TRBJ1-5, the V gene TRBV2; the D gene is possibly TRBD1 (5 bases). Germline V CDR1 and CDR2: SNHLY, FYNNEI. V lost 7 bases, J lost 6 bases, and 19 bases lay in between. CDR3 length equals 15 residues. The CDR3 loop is CASTQAGGLGQPQHF. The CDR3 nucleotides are TGTGCCAGCACCCAAGCGGGGGGTCTAGGTCAGCCCCAGCATTTT.

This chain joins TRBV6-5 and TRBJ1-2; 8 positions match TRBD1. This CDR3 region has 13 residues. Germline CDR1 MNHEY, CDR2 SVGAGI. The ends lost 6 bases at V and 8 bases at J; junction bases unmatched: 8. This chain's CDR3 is CASRWQGAVGYTF. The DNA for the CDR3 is TGTGCCAGCAGGTGGCAGGGGGCGGTAGGCTACACCTTC.

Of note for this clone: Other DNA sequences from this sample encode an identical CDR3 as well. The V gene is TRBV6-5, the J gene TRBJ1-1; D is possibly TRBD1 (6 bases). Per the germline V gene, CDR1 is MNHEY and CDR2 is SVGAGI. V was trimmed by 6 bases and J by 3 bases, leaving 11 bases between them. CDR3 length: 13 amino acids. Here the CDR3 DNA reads TGTGCCAGCAGCAGGGGTGAGGACACTGAAGCTTTCTTT. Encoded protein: CASSRGEDTEAFF.

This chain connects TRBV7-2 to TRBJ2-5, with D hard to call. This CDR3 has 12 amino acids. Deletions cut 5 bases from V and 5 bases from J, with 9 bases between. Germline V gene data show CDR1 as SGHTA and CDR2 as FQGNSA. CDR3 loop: CASSGVEETQYF. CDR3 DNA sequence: TGTGCCAGCAGCGGTGTTGAGGAGACCCAGTACTTC.

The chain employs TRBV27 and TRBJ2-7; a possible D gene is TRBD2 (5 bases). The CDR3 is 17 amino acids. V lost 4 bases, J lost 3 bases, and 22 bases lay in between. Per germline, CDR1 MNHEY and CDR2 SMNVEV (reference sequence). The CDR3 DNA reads TGTGCCAGCAGTTCCCGAATTAACCTCCTGGAGGTCTACGAGCAGTACTTC. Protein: CASSSRINLLEVYEQYF.

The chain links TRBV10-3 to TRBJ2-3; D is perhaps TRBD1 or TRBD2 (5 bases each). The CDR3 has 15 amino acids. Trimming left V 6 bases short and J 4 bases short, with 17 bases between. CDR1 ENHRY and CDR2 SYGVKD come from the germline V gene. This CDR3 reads CAISLGATGPDTQYF. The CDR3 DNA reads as TGTGCCATCAGCCTCGGGGCTACAGGTCCAGATACGCAGTATTTT.

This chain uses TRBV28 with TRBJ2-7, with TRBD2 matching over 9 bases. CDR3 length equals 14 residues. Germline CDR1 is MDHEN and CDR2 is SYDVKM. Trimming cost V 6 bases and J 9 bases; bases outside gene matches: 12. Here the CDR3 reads CASRQAGGITGQYF. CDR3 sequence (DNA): TGTGCCAGCAGGCAAGCGGGGGGAATAACCGGGCAGTACTTC.

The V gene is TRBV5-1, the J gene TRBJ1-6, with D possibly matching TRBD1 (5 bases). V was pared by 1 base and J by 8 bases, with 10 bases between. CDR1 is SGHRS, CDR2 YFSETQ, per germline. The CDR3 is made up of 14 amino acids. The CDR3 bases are TGCGCCAGCAGCTTGTCGGGGCATGATTCACCCCTCCACTTT. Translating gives CASSLSGHDSPLHF.

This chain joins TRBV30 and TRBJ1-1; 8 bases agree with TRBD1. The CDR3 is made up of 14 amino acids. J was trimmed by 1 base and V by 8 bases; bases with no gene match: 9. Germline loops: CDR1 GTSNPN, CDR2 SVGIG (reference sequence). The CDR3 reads CAGGQGGGNTEAFF. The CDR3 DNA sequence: TGTGCCGGCGGACAGGGCGGGGGGAACACTGAAGCTTTCTTT. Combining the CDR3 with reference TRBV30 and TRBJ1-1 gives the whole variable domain SQTIHQWPATLVQPVGSPLSLECTVEGTSNPNLYWYRQAAGRGLQLLFYSVGIGQISSEVPQNLSASRPQDRQFILSSKKLLLSDSGFYLCAGGQGGGNTEAFFGQGTRLTVV.

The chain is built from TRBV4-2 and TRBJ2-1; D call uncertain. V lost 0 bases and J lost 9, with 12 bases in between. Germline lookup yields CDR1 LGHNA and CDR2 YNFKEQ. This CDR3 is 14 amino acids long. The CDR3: CASSQELVDAEQFF. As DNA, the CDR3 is TGTGCCAGCAGCCAAGAGCTCGTCGACGCTGAGCAGTTCTTC.

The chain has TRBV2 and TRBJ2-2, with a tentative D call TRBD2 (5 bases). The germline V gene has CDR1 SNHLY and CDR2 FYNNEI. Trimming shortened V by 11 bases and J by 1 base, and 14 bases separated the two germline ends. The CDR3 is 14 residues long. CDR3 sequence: CASGGARNTGELFF. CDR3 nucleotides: TGTGCCTCTGGAGGTGCCAGGAACACCGGGGAGCTGTTTTTT. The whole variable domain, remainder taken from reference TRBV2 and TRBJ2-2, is EPEVTQTPSHQVTQMGQEVILRCVPISNHLYFYWYRQILGQKVEFLVSFYNNEISEKSEIFDDQFSVERPDGSNFTLKIRSTKLEDSAMYFCASGGARNTGELFFGEGSRLTVL.

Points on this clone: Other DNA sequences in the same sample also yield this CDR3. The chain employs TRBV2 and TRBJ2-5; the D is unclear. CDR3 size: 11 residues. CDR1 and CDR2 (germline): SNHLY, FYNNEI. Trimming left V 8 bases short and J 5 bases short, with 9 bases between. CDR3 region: CASRVGETQYF. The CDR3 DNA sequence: TGTGCCAGCCGAGTTGGGGAGACCCAGTACTTC.

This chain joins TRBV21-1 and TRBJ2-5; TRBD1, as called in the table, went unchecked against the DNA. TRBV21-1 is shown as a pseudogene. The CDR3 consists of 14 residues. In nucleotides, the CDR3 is TGTGCCAGCAGCAAACGTCGACAGCAAGAGACCCAGTACTTC. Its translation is CASSKRRQQETQYF.